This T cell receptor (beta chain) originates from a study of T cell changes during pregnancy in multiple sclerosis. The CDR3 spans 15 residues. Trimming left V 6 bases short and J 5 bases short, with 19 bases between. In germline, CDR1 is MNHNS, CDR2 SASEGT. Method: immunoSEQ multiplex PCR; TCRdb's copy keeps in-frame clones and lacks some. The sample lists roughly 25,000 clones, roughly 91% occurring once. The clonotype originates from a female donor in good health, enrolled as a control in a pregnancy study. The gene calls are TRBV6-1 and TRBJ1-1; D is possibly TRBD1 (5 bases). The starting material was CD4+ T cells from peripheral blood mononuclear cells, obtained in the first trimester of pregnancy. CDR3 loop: CASRPEPGGVTEAFF. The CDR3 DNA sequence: TGTGCCAGCAGGCCCGAGCCGGGGGGGGTGACTGAAGCTTTCTTT.